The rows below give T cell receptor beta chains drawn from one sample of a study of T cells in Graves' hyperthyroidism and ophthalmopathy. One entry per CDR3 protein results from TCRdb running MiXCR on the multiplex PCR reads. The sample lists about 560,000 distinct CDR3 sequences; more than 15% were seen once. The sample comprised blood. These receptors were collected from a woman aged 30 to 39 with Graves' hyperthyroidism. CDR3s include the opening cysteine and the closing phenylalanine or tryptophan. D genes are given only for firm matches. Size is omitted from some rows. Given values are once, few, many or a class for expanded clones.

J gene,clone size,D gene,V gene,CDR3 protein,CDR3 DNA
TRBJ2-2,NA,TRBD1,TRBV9,CASSATGAGELFF,TGTGCCAGCAGCGCCACAGGGGCCGGGGAGCTGTTTTTT
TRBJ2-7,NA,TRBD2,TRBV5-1,CASSLIAGGVRFNSEQYF,TGCGCCAGCAGCCTCATAGCGGGAGGGGTAAGGTTTAATTCCGAGCAGTACTTC
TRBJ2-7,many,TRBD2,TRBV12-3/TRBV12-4,CASSFTSGRYEQYF,TGTGCCAGCAGTTTCACTAGCGGGAGGTACGAGCAGTACTTC
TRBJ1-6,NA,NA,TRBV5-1,CASQGSVRNSPLHF,TGCGCCAGCCAGGGGTCGGTCCGTAATTCACCCCTCCACTTT
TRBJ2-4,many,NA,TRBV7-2,CASNTVTGSKNIQYF,TGTGCCAGCAACACCGTTACAGGGTCCAAAAACATTCAGTACTTC
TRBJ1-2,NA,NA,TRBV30,CAWRVSGTPNNYGYTF,TGTGCCTGGAGGGTATCTGGGACTCCGAATAACTATGGCTACACCTTC
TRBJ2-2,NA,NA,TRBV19,CASSILGADTGELFF,TGTGCCAGTAGTATACTAGGGGCCGACACCGGGGAGCTGTTTTTT
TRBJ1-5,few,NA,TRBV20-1,CTAGGKGNQPQHF,TGCACCGCTGGAGGTAAGGGCAATCAGCCCCAGCATTTT
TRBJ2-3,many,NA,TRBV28,CASSLTLAADTQYF,TGTGCCAGCAGTTTGACGCTAGCCGCGGATACGCAGTATTTT
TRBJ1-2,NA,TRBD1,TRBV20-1,CSARDREGYTF,TGCAGTGCTAGGGACAGGGAAGGCTACACCTTC
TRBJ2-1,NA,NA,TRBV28,CATQDRTGFDNEQFF,TGTGCCACCCAAGATCGTACGGGCTTCGACAATGAGCAGTTCTTC
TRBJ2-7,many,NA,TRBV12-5,CASGSHHEGHYYEQYF,TGTGCTAGTGGTTCACACCACGAAGGACACTACTACGAGCAGTACTTC